This TCR beta chain was found in a study of blood T cell repertoires in COVID-19. Across the whole study: T cells, B-cell-depleted T cells, or PBMCs supplied cDNA or gDNA.

In the source study's methods: Amplification from reference gene primers served as the basis for estimated nucleated cell counts. Profiled with immunoSEQ multiplex PCR; TCRdb holds only in-frame clones, not every one. Clonal size and the V and J genes are those of that table, whereas D and trimming came from the DNA. This repertoire shows fewer than 200,000 clones, approximately 91% found once; its top ten account for around 5%. The ends were cut back, 0 bases at V and 5 bases at J, with 9 bases in the middle. The CDR3 runs to 14 residues. Germline CDR1 and CDR2: SGHNT and YYREEE (reference sequence).

The clonotype was recovered from a man aged 18 to 35 with COVID-19, enrolled during active disease. The rearrangement joins TRBV5-4 to TRBJ1-5; D unresolved. The material sequenced was peripheral blood. CDR3 nucleotides: TGTGCCAGCAGCTTGGGAGGCTCGGATCAGCCCCAGCATTTT. It encodes CASSLGGSDQPQHF. The full variable domain, its missing parts supplied by reference TRBV5-4 and TRBJ1-5, is ETGVTQSPTHLIKTRGQQVTLRCSSQSGHNTVSWYQQALGQGPQFIFQYYREEENGRGNFPPRFSGLQFPNYSSELNVNALELDDSALYLCASSLGGSDQPQHFGDGTRLSIL.